The 25 T cell receptor beta chains given below trace back to one sample, sequenced in a study of low-dose radiotherapy and immunotherapy resistance in tumors. Time point: after trial treatment. The treatment: LDRT plus nivolumab, ipilimumab, low-dose cyclophosphamide and aspirin (RACIN trial). Gene-specific TRAV and TRBV primers were used for first-strand cDNA, covering alpha and beta chains. PCR amplification of the TCRs was performed with Phusion for 15 to 25 PCR cycles, and it relied on a constant-region primer together with a V-primer adapter. TCRdb re-analysed the reads in MiXCR, keeping a single row per CDR3 protein. The sample gives around 80,000 distinct CDR3 sequences, less than 20% of which show up once; about 1.3% is in the top ten. This specimen consisted of PBMCs, obtained after low-dose radiotherapy plus immunotherapy. These TCRs come from a male donor with prostate cancer.

For this clonotype: The junction differs from germline at one of its ends, possibly a read error. The chain joins TRBV5-3 to TRBJ1-5; D is unresolved. TRBV5-3 is an open reading frame whose function is uncertain. The CDR3 loop spans 15 amino acids. CDR3: CASSLWENSNQPQHF. The CDR3 coding sequence is TGTGCCAGCAGCTTGTGGGAGAATAGCAATCAGCCCCAGCATTTT.

This clonotype was counted many times. The chain carries TRBV5-1 and TRBJ2-7, with 7 bases lining up with TRBD1. The ends lost 5 bases at V and 0 bases at J; junction bases unmatched: 5. CDR3 size: 14 residues. Germline CDR1 SGHRS, CDR2 YFSETQ. CDR3 region: CASRTQGSSYEQYF. CDR3 coding DNA: TGCGCCAGCAGGACACAGGGGAGCTCCTACGAGCAGTACTTC.

This clonotype has a count of ten or more. This rearrangement joins TRBV6-6 to TRBJ1-1; tentatively, D is TRBD1 (5 bases). Germline V gene lookup returns CDR1 MNHNY and CDR2 SVGAGI (reference sequence). This CDR3 spans 13 amino acids. V lost 9 bases and J 5 bases, leaving 16 bases between the germline ends. The CDR3 DNA reads as TGTGCCAGTTTCAGGGTTTTGGGGACTGAAGCTTTCTTT. The encoded protein is CASFRVLGTEAFF.

This clonotype was detected many times. The chain employs TRBV11-2 and TRBJ1-6, with a weak D call TRBD1 (5 bases). With 5 bases removed from V and 5 bases from J, the gap between germline ends came to 16 bases. Germline V gene data show CDR1 as SGHAT and CDR2 as FQNNGV. CDR3 length equals 16 residues. DNA for the CDR3: TGTGCCAGCAGCCCGCGCGGGGGTTTAAATAATTCACCCCTCCACTTT. Translated: CASSPRGGLNNSPLHF.

On this clonotype: It is unclear where the CDR3 begins or ends on the DNA, so no DNA is shown, and the CDR3 is as TCRdb lists it. V gene TRBV29-1 combines with J gene TRBJ2-2; TRBD2, the table's D call, was not compared with the DNA. The CDR3 is 16 amino acids in total, end residues counted. Germline-derived CDR1 and CDR2 are SQVTM and ANQGSEA. The CDR3 reads CSVGTSGGGELFFFFF.

This clonotype was observed at least ten times. This chain joins TRBV28 and TRBJ1-5, with D unclear. The germline gives CDR1 MDHEN, CDR2 SYDVKM. The CDR3 sequence is 11 residues long. V was trimmed by 3 bases and J by 3 bases, leaving 0 bases between them. The CDR3 loop reads CASSFNQPQHF. As DNA, the CDR3 is TGTGCCAGCAGTTTCAATCAGCCCCAGCATTTT.

This clonotype was detected only a few times. The chain recombines TRBV28 with TRBJ1-1; D is unclear. There are 15 residues in the CDR3. CDR1 is MDHEN and CDR2 is SYDVKM in the germline V gene. The germline V and J ends were trimmed by 10 bases and 3 bases, with 21 bases remaining between them. Here the CDR3 reads CATQFGGRVYTEAFF. The CDR3 DNA reads TGTGCCACCCAGTTTGGTGGCAGAGTTTACACTGAAGCTTTCTTT.

The rearrangement uses TRBV4-2 and TRBJ2-5, with a tentative D call TRBD2 (5 bases). The CDR3 has 16 residues. Per germline, CDR1 LGHNA and CDR2 YNFKEQ. V was shortened by 1 base and J by 5 bases, with 17 bases between the two germline ends. The CDR3 loop is CASSQVRPGVVETQYF. In DNA form, the CDR3 reads TGTGCCAGCAGCCAAGTCAGACCCGGGGTGGTTGAGACCCAGTACTTC.

This clonotype has more than one count but fewer than ten. The V call is TRBV28, the J call TRBJ2-1; no reliable D call. Per the germline V gene, CDR1 is MDHEN and CDR2 is SYDVKM. The length of the CDR3 is 14 residues. V lost 3 bases, J lost 2 bases, and 8 bases lay in between. The chain's CDR3 is CASSLLGTYNEQFF. As DNA, the CDR3 is TGTGCCAGCAGTTTGTTAGGGACCTACAATGAGCAGTTCTTC. The variable domain in full, with the rest retrieved from reference TRBV28 and TRBJ2-1, is DVKVTQSSRYLVKRTGEKVFLECVQDMDHENMFWYRQDPGLGLRLIYFSYDVKMKEKGDIPEGYSVSREKKERFSLILESASTNQTSMYLCASSLLGTYNEQFFGPGTRLTVL.

This clonotype was counted at least ten times. The J gene is TRBJ2-3, the V gene TRBV5-6, with 11 bases identical to TRBD2. The CDR3 runs to 16 residues. The germline V gene encodes CDR1 SGHDT and CDR2 YYEEEE. V was pared by 0 bases and J by 4 bases, with 4 bases of the junction left unmatched. The CDR3 sequence is CASSLALAGGADTQYF. DNA of the CDR3: TGTGCCAGCAGCTTGGCCCTAGCGGGAGGAGCAGATACGCAGTATTTT.

This clonotype appeared many times. V is TRBV5-4 and J is TRBJ2-3; 13 positions match TRBD2. The V segment lost 5 bases and the J segment 2 bases; nucleotides outside the gene matches: 11. The CDR3 has 18 residues. Germline V gives CDR1 SGHNT, CDR2 YYREEE (reference sequence). For the CDR3, the DNA is TGTGCCAGCAGTCGGACTAGCGGGAGCTCGTTCTTCACAGATACGCAGTATTTT. Its translation is CASSRTSGSSFFTDTQYF.

This clonotype was picked up many times. This chain joins TRBV28 and TRBJ2-5, with D uncertain. The CDR3 extends over 13 amino acids. CDR1 and CDR2 (germline): MDHEN, SYDVKM. V lost 6 bases to trimming and J lost 0 bases, with 8 bases between them. CDR3 region: CASSLADQETQYF. The DNA for the CDR3 is TGTGCCAGCAGCTTGGCGGACCAAGAGACCCAGTACTTC.

This clonotype was detected ten times or more. The chain recombines TRBV7-2 with TRBJ1-5, with 8 bases lining up with TRBD1. Trimming cost V 0 bases and J 4 bases; bases outside gene matches: 2. The CDR3 loop spans 15 amino acids. CDR1 is SGHTA, CDR2 FQGNSA, per germline. CDR3 sequence reads: CASSLATGENQPQHF. The CDR3 DNA reads as TGTGCCAGCAGCTTAGCGACAGGGGAAAATCAGCCCCAGCATTTT.

This clonotype was seen ten or more times. The chain employs TRBV2 and TRBJ2-1; D is possibly TRBD2 (6 bases). V was shortened by 0 bases and J by 12 bases, with 18 bases between the two germline ends. Germline V gives CDR1 SNHLY, CDR2 FYNNEI. The CDR3 extends over 15 amino acids. CDR3 protein: CASSEAGSSARGQFF. DNA for the CDR3: TGTGCCAGCAGTGAAGCGGGATCTAGCGCGAGGGGGCAGTTCTTC.

This clonotype was recorded many times. The rearrangement links TRBV7-2 to TRBJ2-5; 8 nucleotides agree with TRBD2. CDR3 length equals 15 residues. Losses at the gene ends were 3 bases for V and 2 bases for J; bases not matched to a gene: 5. Germline lookup yields CDR1 SGHTA and CDR2 FQGNSA. In DNA, the CDR3 is TGTGCCAGCAGCTTTTTCGGGGGGGGACAAGAGACCCAGTACTTC. As protein: CASSFFGGGQETQYF.

This clonotype has a count of ten or more. The CDR3 DNA is TGTGCCAGCAGCTATCAACAGGGCGGCACTGAAGCTTTCTTT. Translation gives CASSYQQGGTEAFF. The chain combines TRBV7-9 with TRBJ1-1; weak D call: TRBD1 (6 bases). The CDR3 totals 14 residues. Germline values: CDR1 SEHNR, CDR2 FQNEAQ (reference sequence). The V and J ends lost 4 bases and 4 bases respectively, with 13 bases between them. The full variable domain, completed using reference TRBV7-9 and TRBJ1-1, is DTGVSQNPRHKITKRGQNVTFRCDPISEHNRLYWYRQTLGQGPEFLTYFQNEAQLEKSRLLSDRFSAERPKGSFSTLEIQRTEQGDSAMYLCASSYQQGGTEAFFGQGTRLTVV.

Many counts were recorded for this clonotype. The chain links TRBV20-1 to TRBJ2-7; 10 positions agree with TRBD2. After removal of 1 base from V and 0 bases from J, the junction contained 6 bases not matched to a gene. Germline V lookup: CDR1 DFQATT, CDR2 SNEGSKA (reference sequence). The CDR3 is 16 residues long. CDR3 sequence: CSARVWPSGGSYEQYF. Here the CDR3 DNA reads TGCAGTGCTAGAGTATGGCCTAGCGGGGGCTCCTACGAGCAGTACTTC.

This clonotype occurred many times. The CDR3 nucleotides read TGTGCCAGTTGCCTAACGGGGGAGGTTACCGGGGAGCTGTTTTTT. Residues: CASCLTGEVTGELFF. The rearrangement links TRBV28 to TRBJ2-2; D may be TRBD2 (6 bases). This CDR3 spans 15 amino acids. Germline assignment: CDR1 MDHEN and CDR2 SYDVKM. Between the trimmed V and J ends, which lost 9 bases and 5 bases, there was a span of 19 bases.

This clonotype came up many times. J is TRBJ2-7 and V is TRBV11-2; either TRBD1 or TRBD2 may supply D (5 bases each). Germline values: CDR1 SGHAT, CDR2 FQNNGV. CDR3 length: 16 amino acids. The V end lost 5 bases, the J end lost 3 bases, and 20 bases lay between the germline ends. The CDR3 loop reads CASSQNRGNPLYEQYF. For the CDR3, the DNA is TGTGCCAGCAGCCAAAACCGGGGCAATCCCCTCTACGAGCAGTACTTC.

This clonotype has a handful of counts. The V call is TRBV29-1, the J call TRBJ2-1, with D possibly called TRBD1 or TRBD2 (5 bases each). The CDR3 is 15 amino acids. V was pared by 4 bases and J by 5 bases, with 18 bases between. Per germline, CDR1 SQVTM and CDR2 ANQGSEA. The CDR3 sequence is CSVGRRDGANNEQFF. The CDR3, as DNA: TGCAGCGTTGGGCGTCGGGATGGGGCTAACAATGAGCAGTTCTTC.

This clonotype was recorded at least ten times. V is TRBV4-2 and J is TRBJ1-5; D is perhaps TRBD1 (6 bases). From germline, CDR1 is LGHNA and CDR2 YNFKEQ. The CDR3 length is 15 residues. The germline V and J ends were trimmed by 0 bases and 5 bases, with 11 bases remaining between them. CDR3 in amino acids: CASSQETGSYQPQHF. Here the CDR3 DNA reads TGTGCCAGCAGCCAAGAAACAGGGTCCTATCAGCCCCAGCATTTT.

In its sample, this clonotype was seen many times. The V call is TRBV20-1, the J call TRBJ2-1, with TRBD2 as a possible D gene (5 bases). Germline V gives CDR1 DFQATT, CDR2 SNEGSKA (reference sequence). The CDR3 is 13 residues long. The germline V and J ends were trimmed by 4 bases and 0 bases, with 7 bases remaining between them. The CDR3 DNA is TGCAGTGCTACTGGGAGCTCCTACAATGAGCAGTTCTTC. Translating gives CSATGSSYNEQFF.

As for this clonotype: This probably arose from a read error, given a far larger clone one base away. The V and J genes are TRBV7-9 and TRBJ2-4; the D gene is possibly TRBD2 (6 bases). CDR1 and CDR2 from the germline V gene are SEHNR and FQNEAQ (reference sequence). V dropped 5 bases and J dropped 13 bases, with 27 bases sitting between them. CDR3 length equals 16 residues. The CDR3 DNA follows: TGTGCCAGCAGCAAAGATAGCGGATGGCCTTACAATGAGCAGTACTTC. Translation gives CASSKDSGWPYNEQYF.

The gene calls are TRBV13 and TRBJ2-7, with 8 bases fitting TRBD2. Trimming cost V 5 bases and J 5 bases; bases outside gene matches: 5. Germline V CDR1 and CDR2: PRHDT, FYEKMQ (reference sequence). There are 13 residues in the CDR3. Here the CDR3 reads CASSLGRAHEQYF. CDR3 coding DNA: TGTGCCAGCAGCCTCGGGAGGGCCCACGAGCAGTACTTC.

The chain recombines TRBV11-2 with TRBJ2-1, with 10 bases identical to TRBD1. The CDR3 runs 16 residues. The ends lost 1 base at V and 8 bases at J; junction bases unmatched: 8. In germline, CDR1 is SGHAT, CDR2 FQNNGV. The CDR3 region has the DNA TGTGCCAGCAGCTTAGGGACAGGGGGGGCCGGCGATGAGCAGTTCTTC. As protein: CASSLGTGGAGDEQFF.